This T cell receptor (beta chain) comes out of a study of T-cell memory formation after mild COVID-19. Study results and limitations: Shrinking CD4+ clones resided mostly in CM and EM, and CD8+ ones in EMRA. In pre-infection memory, a portion of responding clones appeared, which suggested that cross-reactive memory joined.

This clonotype showed up just a few times. Its cognate antigen is unknown. Using its own MiXCR run on the 5' RACE reads, TCRdb lists one record per CDR3 protein. The sample consists of about 55,000 distinct CDR3 sequences, over 7.5% of them appearing once. The ends lost 5 bases at V and 4 bases at J; junction bases unmatched: 1. Germline CDR1 SGHTA, CDR2 FQGTGA. The CDR3 covers 13 residues. This sequence was found in a man between 18 and 35 years old who had mild COVID-19 (a few samples of this study predate the infection). Cell type and time point are not known. The material sequenced was PBMCs or a T cell subset sorted from them (not recorded which). V usage is TRBV7-3 and J usage is TRBJ2-2; 7 bases agree with TRBD1. The CDR3 bases are TGTGCCAGCAGCAGGGGGCTCACCGGGGAGCTGTTTTTT. Amino acid sequence: CASSRGLTGELFF.